This entry features one T cell receptor (beta chain) sequence. Antigen unknown. Sequencing used immunoSEQ multiplex PCR; TCRdb keeps in-frame clones, though not all of them. Among approximately 10,000 clones listed, 75% to 85% were seen once. The sample comes from a study of T cells after posttransplantation cyclophosphamide. Notes on the study in general: Skin or GI-infiltrating T cells shared few TRB sequences with blood. Later post-transplant blood repertoires were often dominated by donor CD8+ memory clones. Recipient CMV seropositivity and CMV reactivation strongly tracked TRB clonality.

Controls had myeloablative marrow grafts with methotrexate and calcineurin inhibitor, sampled at 1 year. V was trimmed by 3 bases and J by 9 bases, leaving 15 bases between them. Germline V gene data show CDR1 as GTSNPN and CDR2 as SVGIG (reference sequence). This CDR3 region has 13 residues. Material: PBMCs, obtained around 350 days after allogeneic stem cell transplant with calcineurin inhibitor and methotrexate. This sequence joins TRBV30 and TRBJ1-5, with D perhaps TRBD1 (5 bases). The source is a male patient between 25 and 40 years old who received an allogeneic stem cell transplant from an unrelated donor, was CMV-positive, and had acute GVHD only. The graft donor may have given rise to some T cells. The CDR3 here is CAWRGAGFGPQHF. The CDR3 DNA reads as TGTGCCTGGAGAGGGGCAGGGTTTGGGCCCCAGCATTTT.